A single sample is the source of the 24 T cell receptor beta chains below, sequenced in a study of shared clonotypes between healthy human individuals. CD45RO-negative cells were positively selected for CCR7, leaving out terminally differentiated effector memory CD45RA+ cells. Libraries were prepared by immunoSEQ multiplex PCR; TCRdb keeps only in-frame clonotypes and omits some of them. This sample has more than 2 million clones, with about 95% found just once. The specimen sequenced was naive CD8+ T cells sorted from blood. All receptors come from a man aged 18 to 30 in good health.

V and J are TRBV30 and TRBJ2-7, with D unclear. V lost 1 base, J lost 0 bases, and 7 bases lay in between. The length of the CDR3 is 13 residues. The germline V gene has CDR1 GTSNPN and CDR2 SVGIG (reference sequence). CDR3 in DNA: TGTGCCTGGAGTGCGGATGACTCCTACGAGCAGTACTTC. This codes for CAWSADDSYEQYF.

Comments on this clone: The same CDR3 is also encoded by other DNA sequences in this sample. The chain combines TRBV7-9 with TRBJ2-5; tentatively, D is TRBD2 (6 bases). V dropped 1 base and J dropped 3 bases, with 6 bases sitting between them. This CDR3 comprises 13 residues. Germline lookup yields CDR1 SEHNR and CDR2 FQNEAQ (reference sequence). CDR3 nucleotide sequence: TGTGCCAGCAGCTTAGTAGCGGAAGAGACCCAGTACTTC. Protein sequence: CASSLVAEETQYF.

About this clone itself: Other DNA sequences in the sample encode the same CDR3. This sequence joins TRBV5-1 and TRBJ2-7, with 9 bases lining up with TRBD1. Germline CDR1 is SGHRS and CDR2 is YFSETQ. The CDR3 length is 14 residues. V gave up 1 base and J gave up 4 bases; unmatched junction bases: 3. CDR3 loop: CASSLTGGPYEQYF. CDR3 bases: TGCGCCAGCAGCTTGACAGGGGGCCCTTACGAGCAGTACTTC. The full variable domain, completed using reference TRBV5-1 and TRBJ2-7, is KAGVTQTPRYLIKTRGQQVTLSCSPISGHRSVSWYQQTPGQGLQFLFEYFSETQRNKGNFPGRFSGRQFSNSRSEMNVSTLELGDSALYLCASSLTGGPYEQYFGPGTRLTVT.

V gene TRBV6-1 combines with J gene TRBJ2-5, with unresolved D. Trimming took 6 bases from V and 5 from J, leaving 7 bases between them. The germline V gene encodes CDR1 MNHNS and CDR2 SASEGT. The CDR3 spans 11 residues. The CDR3 DNA reads TGTGCCAGCAGGGCAATGGAGACCCAGTACTTC. Its protein is CASRAMETQYF.

The chain carries TRBV9 and TRBJ2-1; possible D gene TRBD2, 6 bases. The CDR3 loop spans 14 amino acids. V lost 3 bases to trimming and J lost 9 bases, with 16 bases between them. The germline CDR1 and CDR2 sequences are SGDLS and YYNGEE. CDR3 bases: TGTGCCAGCAGCGCTAGGACATCGCGGGGTGAGCAGTTCTTC. Its protein product is CASSARTSRGEQFF.

This rearrangement joins TRBV27 to TRBJ1-1, with D possibly being TRBD1 (5 bases). V was clipped by 6 bases and J by 3 bases, with 17 bases between them. The CDR3 loop spans 15 amino acids. Germline-derived CDR1 and CDR2 are MNHEY and SMNVEV (reference sequence). The CDR3 here is CASRHNRQWDTEAFF. Written as DNA, the CDR3 is TGTGCCAGCAGGCATAACAGGCAATGGGACACTGAAGCTTTCTTT.

This clone was observed a single time. The chain employs TRBV18 and TRBJ1-5; possibly TRBD1 for D (5 bases). The CDR3 extends over 18 amino acids. Germline V gene sequence: CDR1 KGHSH, CDR2 LQKENI. V was shortened by 3 bases and J by 5 bases, with 23 bases between the two germline ends. The CDR3 DNA reads as TGTGCCAGCTCACCCTCGTACGGGACGATGTCCAATGATCAGCCCCAGCATTTT. Translation gives CASSPSYGTMSNDQPQHF.

The rearrangement uses TRBV2 and TRBJ2-3; D is unclear. Trimming shortened V by 3 bases and J by 4 bases, and 11 bases separated the two germline ends. Looked up from germline, CDR1 is SNHLY and CDR2 is FYNNEI. This CDR3 has 14 residues. CDR3 in amino acids: CASSESVVADTQYF. The CDR3 bases are TGTGCCAGCAGTGAGTCGGTAGTAGCAGATACGCAGTATTTT.

The chain employs TRBV10-3 and TRBJ2-1, with 12 bases matching TRBD2. V was pared by 2 bases and J by 4 bases, with 3 bases of the junction left unmatched. Germline CDR1 is ENHRY and CDR2 is SYGVKD. This CDR3 spans 16 amino acids. CDR3 region: CAISEPGLAGYNEQFF. The CDR3 nucleotides read TGTGCCATCAGTGAGCCTGGACTAGCGGGATACAATGAGCAGTTCTTC.

The J gene is TRBJ2-1, the V gene TRBV13; 7 bases map to TRBD2. Germline trimming cut 5 bases from V and 3 bases from J; bases unmatched to any gene: 7. Germline CDR1 and CDR2: PRHDT and FYEKMQ (reference sequence). This CDR3 comprises 15 residues. The CDR3 protein is CASSLTSDYYNEQFF. The CDR3 DNA reads as TGTGCCAGCAGCCTCACTAGCGATTACTACAATGAGCAGTTCTTC.

This chain joins TRBV10-1 and TRBJ1-1; D is undetermined. The V end lost 3 bases, the J end lost 4 bases, and 9 bases lay between the germline ends. This CDR3 has 13 amino acids. CDR1 WNHNN and CDR2 SYGVQD come from the germline V gene (reference sequence). CDR3 region: CASSDGIGTEAFF. DNA for the CDR3: TGCGCCAGCAGTGATGGAATTGGCACTGAAGCTTTCTTT.

The chain combines TRBV5-6 with TRBJ1-6, with D uncertain. CDR1 and CDR2 (germline): SGHDT, YYEEEE. V was clipped by 0 bases and J by 0 bases, with 4 bases between them. CDR3 length: 15 residues. The CDR3 DNA reads TGTGCCAGCAGCTTGGCGAGCTCCTATAATTCACCCCTCCACTTT. Its protein is CASSLASSYNSPLHF.

A note on this clone: Additional DNA sequences in this sample encode the identical CDR3. The rearrangement links TRBV9 to TRBJ2-7; D may be TRBD1 or TRBD2 (5 bases each). Germline assignment: CDR1 SGDLS and CDR2 YYNGEE. This CDR3 is 15 amino acids long. Trimming took 2 bases from V and 2 from J, leaving 14 bases between them. In nucleotides, the CDR3 is TGTGCCAGCAGCGTGGGGGACGGCGCCACCTACGAGCAGTACTTC. As protein: CASSVGDGATYEQYF.

J is TRBJ1-2 and V is TRBV6-1; 7 bases agree with TRBD1. There are 16 residues in the CDR3. From germline, CDR1 is MNHNS and CDR2 SASEGT. V gave up 0 bases and J gave up 6 bases; unmatched junction bases: 10. CDR3 in amino acids: CASSEARGGAGNGYTF. CDR3 sequence (DNA): TGTGCCAGCAGTGAAGCCCGAGGGGGCGCAGGGAATGGCTACACCTTC.

Of note for this clone: The identical CDR3 is also encoded by other nucleotide sequences in the sample. The chain couples TRBV7-9 to TRBJ1-1; TRBD1 matches 8 bases. CDR1 and CDR2 from the germline V gene are SEHNR and FQNEAQ (reference sequence). The CDR3 has 14 residues. The trim removed 1 base at V and 3 bases at J, leaving 1 base unmatched. In DNA form, the CDR3 reads TGTGCCAGCAGCTTAGTACAGGGGGACACTGAAGCTTTCTTT. Translated, it gives CASSLVQGDTEAFF.

The chain links TRBV7-6 to TRBJ2-6, with D hard to call. V dropped 1 base and J dropped 2 bases, with 6 bases sitting between them. Germline V gives CDR1 SGHVS, CDR2 FNYEAQ. This CDR3 has 15 residues. The CDR3 DNA sequence: TGTGCCAGCAGCTTAGTGGGTGCTGGGGCCAACGTCCTGACTTTC. It translates to CASSLVGAGANVLTF.

The chain links TRBV29-1 to TRBJ2-5; 15 nucleotides align to TRBD2. Germline V gives CDR1 SQVTM, CDR2 ANQGSEA. CDR3 length: 17 amino acids. Trimming cost V 6 bases and J 5 bases; bases outside gene matches: 13. CDR3 sequence reads: CSVRPGLAGGVWETQYF. The CDR3 DNA reads as TGCAGCGTGAGGCCGGGACTAGCGGGAGGAGTATGGGAGACCCAGTACTTC.

The V and J genes are TRBV7-9 and TRBJ2-3, with D uncertain. V gave up 11 bases and J gave up 2 bases, with 11 bases separating them. The CDR3 is made up of 12 amino acids. In germline, CDR1 is SEHNR, CDR2 FQNEAQ (reference sequence). This CDR3 reads CAGDTITDTQYF. The CDR3 DNA sequence: TGTGCCGGAGACACGATCACAGATACGCAGTATTTT.

V and J are TRBV15 and TRBJ1-5; D is uncertain. The V end lost 4 bases, the J end lost 3 bases, and 7 bases lay between the germline ends. This CDR3 comprises 13 residues. Germline assignment: CDR1 LNHNV and CDR2 YYDKDF (reference sequence). The CDR3 reads CATSNVPNQPQHF. The CDR3, as DNA: TGTGCCACCAGCAACGTACCCAATCAGCCCCAGCATTTT.

The chain has TRBV28 and TRBJ2-7; the D gene could be TRBD1 or TRBD2 (6 bases each). The V gene lost 6 bases and the J gene lost 0 bases, with 21 bases spanning the gap. Germline V lookup: CDR1 MDHEN, CDR2 SYDVKM. The CDR3 runs to 17 residues. The CDR3 nucleotides are TGTGCCAGCAGCCTCACGTCCGGGGGCACTGGCTCCTACGAGCAGTACTTC. Protein: CASSLTSGGTGSYEQYF.

V and J are TRBV14 and TRBJ2-7; no firm D call. V shed 1 base and J shed 6 bases, with 7 bases lying between them. Germline CDR1 reads SGHDN; CDR2 reads FVKESK. The CDR3 sequence is 12 residues long. The CDR3 region is CASSQVLGEQYF. CDR3 nucleotides: TGTGCCAGCAGCCAAGTTTTGGGCGAGCAGTACTTC.

The rearrangement joins TRBV6-4 to TRBJ2-7; TRBD1 matches at 12 bases. Germline CDR1 reads MRHNA; CDR2 reads SNTAGT. V lost 6 bases and J lost 2; bases outside the gene matches: 2. CDR3 size: 14 residues. The CDR3 sequence is CASRGQGATYEQYF. The CDR3 DNA sequence: TGTGCCAGCAGGGGACAGGGGGCTACCTACGAGCAGTACTTC.

J is TRBJ1-1 and V is TRBV6-8; 7 bases agree with TRBD1. Germline CDR1 MNHGY, CDR2 SAAAGT. Losses at the gene ends were 9 bases for V and 1 base for J; bases not matched to a gene: 5. This CDR3 is 13 amino acids long. The chain's CDR3 is CARWDSKNTEAFF. CDR3 nucleotides: TGTGCCAGATGGGACAGCAAGAACACTGAAGCTTTCTTT.

The rearrangement uses TRBV19 and TRBJ1-2, with a possible D match to TRBD1 (6 bases). The germline V and J ends were trimmed by 3 bases and 7 bases, with 15 bases remaining between them. The CDR3 consists of 14 residues. Germline-derived CDR1 and CDR2 are LNHDA and SQIVND (reference sequence). CDR3 sequence reads: CASSISTGDFGYTF. The DNA for the CDR3 is TGTGCCAGTAGTATTTCGACAGGCGACTTTGGCTACACCTTC.